Presented here are 10 T cell receptor beta chains from one specimen sequenced in a study of read filtering for tumor transcriptome and immune sequencing. The library was built from around 400 ng RNA with molecular barcoded adaptors for alpha/delta and beta/gamma chains. MiXCR, applied by TCRdb to the reads, yields one record per CDR3 protein. The table lists fewer than 75,000 distinct CDR3 sequences, 20% to 25% of them singletons. The sample comprised a population of CD138-negative cells sorted from bone marrow. All receptors come from a donor aged 40 or older with multiple myeloma.

This clonotype was detected many times. The chain joins TRBV6-1 to TRBJ2-2; TRBD2 might be the D (6 bases). This CDR3 has 16 amino acids. Germline V gene lookup returns CDR1 MNHNS and CDR2 SASEGT. V shed 4 bases and J shed 6 bases, with 18 bases lying between them. CDR3 DNA: TGTGCCAGCAGTGGATTAGGTCGGGAGCCAGCCGGGGAGCTGTTTTTT. Translation gives CASSGLGREPAGELFF.

Many counts were recorded for this clonotype. The rearrangement uses TRBV29-1 and TRBJ2-5; D may be TRBD1 or TRBD2 (5 bases each). The germline V gene encodes CDR1 SQVTM and CDR2 ANQGSEA. The V end lost 5 bases, the J end lost 7 bases, and 20 bases lay between the germline ends. The CDR3 is 14 amino acids. The CDR3 here is CSVNRPGTEGTQYF. The CDR3 DNA reads TGCAGCGTTAATCGCCCCGGGACCGAAGGGACCCAGTACTTC.

This clonotype was seen ten or more times. This chain uses TRBV7-2 with TRBJ2-3; 11 bases align to TRBD1. The junction had 2 bases not matched to a gene; V was cut back by 5 bases and J by 4 bases. The length of the CDR3 is 14 residues. The germline V gene has CDR1 SGHTA and CDR2 FQGNSA. CDR3 bases: TGTGCCAGCAGCCAGGGACAGGGGGCAGATACGCAGTATTTT. This encodes CASSQGQGADTQYF.

This clonotype was found a few times. The J gene is TRBJ1-3, the V gene TRBV13; tentatively, D is TRBD1 (5 bases). The V gene lost 5 bases and the J gene lost 0 bases, with 11 bases spanning the gap. The CDR3 spans 15 residues. Per the germline V gene, CDR1 is PRHDT and CDR2 is FYEKMQ (reference sequence). Here the CDR3 reads CASSGGTDSGNTIYF. The CDR3 DNA follows: TGTGCCAGCAGCGGGGGAACGGACTCTGGAAACACCATATATTTT.

This clonotype was seen many times. V is TRBV12-5 and J is TRBJ1-2; no definite D call. The V and J ends lost 6 bases and 5 bases respectively, with 4 bases between them. Per germline, CDR1 LGHNT and CDR2 FRNRAP. This CDR3 spans 10 amino acids. The CDR3 protein is CASGNYGYTF. The CDR3 region has the DNA TGTGCTAGTGGGAATTATGGCTACACCTTC. Full variable domain (remainder filled in from reference TRBV12-5 and TRBJ1-2): DARVTQTPRHKVTEMGQEVTMRCQPILGHNTVFWYRQTMMQGLELLAYFRNRAPLDDSGMPKDRFSAEMPDATLATLKIQPSEPRDSAVYFCASGNYGYTFGSGTRLTVV.

This clonotype was seen at least ten times. The rearrangement joins TRBV6-6 to TRBJ1-5; no clear D gene. The CDR3 loop spans 16 amino acids. The V gene's germline CDR1 is MNHNY and CDR2 SVGAGI (reference sequence). The V gene lost 11 bases and the J gene lost 4 bases, with 24 bases spanning the gap. CDR3 in DNA: TGTGCCCACAGCACCGAGGAGGTGGGATGGAATCAGCCCCAGCATTTT. It translates to CAHSTEEVGWNQPQHF.

This clonotype occurred a few times. The V call is TRBV6-5, the J call TRBJ1-4; 9 bases match TRBD1. This CDR3 is built from 14 residues. Trimming took 5 bases from V and 7 from J; bases not matched to a gene: 5. The germline V gene encodes CDR1 MNHEY and CDR2 SVGAGI. The CDR3 nucleotides read TGTGCCAGCAGTCGGGACAGGGTGGCTGAAAAACTGTTTTTT. Translation gives CASSRDRVAEKLFF.

This clonotype was recorded at least ten times. The chain combines TRBV5-1 with TRBJ1-1; D is unclear. V gave up 3 bases and J gave up 0 bases, with 6 bases separating them. Germline loops: CDR1 SGHRS, CDR2 YFSETQ. There are 13 residues in the CDR3. The CDR3 DNA reads as TGCGCCAGCAGCTCGACCTTGAACACTGAAGCTTTCTTT. As protein: CASSSTLNTEAFF.

CDR3 sequence reads: CASWDYPNQPQHF. In nucleotides, the CDR3 is TGTGCCAGTTGGGACTATCCCAATCAGCCCCAGCATTTT. V is TRBV28 and J is TRBJ1-5; D possibly corresponds to TRBD1 (5 bases). The V gene lost 9 bases and the J gene lost 3 bases, with 12 bases spanning the gap. Germline V CDR1 and CDR2: MDHEN, SYDVKM. There are 13 residues in the CDR3.

This clonotype was observed many times. The chain uses TRBV3-1 and TRBJ2-1; 12 nucleotides agree with TRBD2. After removal of 4 bases from V and 5 bases from J, the junction contained 3 bases not matched to a gene. Germline loops: CDR1 LGHDT, CDR2 YNNKEL (reference sequence). The CDR3 has 15 residues. CDR3 sequence: CASSPSGRGDNEQFF. The CDR3 DNA reads TGTGCCAGCAGCCCTAGCGGGAGGGGTGACAATGAGCAGTTCTTC.